These 27 T cell receptor beta chains originate from one sample sequenced in a study of blood T cell repertoires in COVID-19. Sequenced by immunoSEQ multiplex PCR; TCRdb stores in-frame clones only, minus some. The table lists about 670,000 clones, about 87% of them singletons. The specimen was peripheral blood. The receptors come from a woman aged 18-29 years with acute or convalescent COVID-19.

This clone was observed a few times. The chain links TRBV24-1 to TRBJ2-1, with 14 bases matching TRBD2. CDR1 is KGHDR and CDR2 is SFDVKD in the germline V gene. There are 23 residues in the CDR3. Trimming at V came to 3 bases and at J to 8 bases, leaving 26 bases not matched to a gene. The CDR3 sequence: CATSDRRDRVGLAGGPQDHEQFF. CDR3 DNA: TGTGCCACCAGTGATCGCCGGGACAGAGTTGGACTAGCGGGGGGCCCTCAAGACCATGAGCAGTTCTTC.

The rearrangement uses TRBV7-2 and TRBJ2-7, with 9 bases lining up with TRBD1. Germline lookup yields CDR1 SGHTA and CDR2 FQGNSA. The CDR3 is 14 residues long. The J segment lost 4 bases and the V segment lost 5 bases, leaving 6 bases of the junction unmatched. The CDR3 region is CASSPTGTGYEQYF. DNA for the CDR3: TGTGCCAGCAGCCCCACCGGGACAGGGTACGAGCAGTACTTC.

This clone was picked up one time. The chain combines TRBV2 with TRBJ1-2; TRBD1 is a possible D gene (6 bases). CDR1 and CDR2 from the germline V gene are SNHLY and FYNNEI. V gave up 6 bases and J gave up 1 base, with 12 bases separating them. The CDR3 is 14 residues long. The DNA of the CDR3 is TGTGCCAGCAGACCGGGACATGATAACTATGGCTACACCTTC. Residues: CASRPGHDNYGYTF. The full variable domain, completed using reference TRBV2 and TRBJ1-2, is EPEVTQTPSHQVTQMGQEVILRCVPISNHLYFYWYRQILGQKVEFLVSFYNNEISEKSEIFDDQFSVERPDGSNFTLKIRSTKLEDSAMYFCASRPGHDNYGYTFGSGTRLTVV.

The chain is built from TRBV6-1 and TRBJ2-5, with unresolved D. The CDR3 is 14 amino acids. The germline V gene encodes CDR1 MNHNS and CDR2 SASEGT. Trimming cost V 2 bases and J 2 bases, with 9 bases left between them. The CDR3 spells CASSELGLQETQYF. DNA for the CDR3: TGTGCCAGCAGTGAATTGGGCCTTCAAGAGACCCAGTACTTC.

This rearrangement joins TRBV5-1 to TRBJ1-1, with D possibly TRBD1 on 6 matching bases. The CDR3 is 14 residues long. Looked up from germline, CDR1 is SGHRS and CDR2 is YFSETQ. Trimming pared 0 bases from V and 10 bases from J, leaving 16 bases between. This CDR3 reads CASSLEGQGFRAFF. The CDR3 DNA reads as TGCGCCAGCAGCTTGGAGGGCCAGGGGTTTCGAGCTTTCTTT.

The count of this clone is one. The genes are TRBV2 and TRBJ1-3; no firm D call. The CDR3 sequence is 14 residues long. CDR1 and CDR2 (germline): SNHLY, FYNNEI. Trimming shortened V by 6 bases and J by 1 base, and 10 bases separated the two germline ends. The CDR3 sequence is CASSPNLSGNTIYF. In DNA form, the CDR3 reads TGTGCCAGCAGCCCGAACTTATCTGGAAACACCATATATTTT.

The chain has TRBV5-4 and TRBJ2-5, with TRBD2 matching 9 bases. V lost 4 bases and J lost 2; bases outside the gene matches: 6. Germline V CDR1 and CDR2: SGHNT, YYREEE (reference sequence). There are 15 residues in the CDR3. The chain's CDR3 is CASSGPTSGQETQYF. The CDR3 DNA follows: TGTGCCAGCAGCGGTCCGACTAGCGGACAAGAGACCCAGTACTTC.

The chain carries TRBV18 and TRBJ1-1, with 7 positions matching TRBD1. With V trimmed by 3 bases and J by 1 base, 14 bases remained unmatched. In germline, CDR1 is KGHSH, CDR2 LQKENI. This CDR3 is 18 amino acids long. DNA of the CDR3: TGTGCCAGCTCACCCGGACAGGCTACGGGGGGGTGGAACACTGAAGCTTTCTTT. It codes for CASSPGQATGGWNTEAFF.

The J gene is TRBJ1-3, the V gene TRBV3-1 (or the pseudogene TRBV3-2), with D unclear. CDR3 length: 16 residues. Deletions cut 0 bases from V and 0 bases from J, with 9 bases between. Germline CDR1 LGHDT, CDR2 YNNKEL (reference sequence). CDR3 region: CASSQDRVSSGNTIYF. CDR3 sequence (DNA): TGTGCCAGCAGCCAAGATCGGGTGAGCTCTGGAAACACCATATATTTT.

The chain couples TRBV18 to TRBJ1-1; D unresolved. V lost 2 bases to trimming and J lost 2 bases, with 6 bases between them. Germline V gene sequence: CDR1 KGHSH, CDR2 LQKENI. There are 13 residues in the CDR3. This CDR3 reads CASSPELNTEAFF. The CDR3 coding sequence is TGTGCCAGCTCACCAGAGCTTAACACTGAAGCTTTCTTT.

This sequence joins TRBV18 and TRBJ1-4; no clear D gene. The V end was cut by 4 bases, the J end by 5 bases, with 8 bases between. This CDR3 has 13 amino acids. Per the germline V gene, CDR1 is KGHSH and CDR2 is LQKENI. CDR3 bases: TGTGCCAGCTCACAGAGGTTAAATGAAAAACTGTTTTTT. Amino acid sequence: CASSQRLNEKLFF.

J is TRBJ1-2 and V is TRBV14, with D unresolved. Per the germline V gene, CDR1 is SGHDN and CDR2 is FVKESK. V lost 1 base to trimming and J lost 4 bases, with 19 bases between them. This CDR3 is built from 17 residues. The CDR3 loop is CASSQGIWEKGPYGYTF. The CDR3 DNA reads TGTGCCAGCAGCCAAGGGATTTGGGAGAAAGGCCCCTATGGCTACACCTTC.

V is TRBV4-1 and J is TRBJ1-1, with TRBD1 as a possible D gene (5 bases). CDR3 length: 12 amino acids. CDR1 is MGHRA, CDR2 YSYEKL, per germline. With 8 bases removed from V and 1 base from J, the gap between germline ends came to 8 bases. CDR3 bases: TGCGCCAGCGGACACCCGAACACTGAAGCTTTCTTT. Amino acids: CASGHPNTEAFF.

J is TRBJ2-7 and V is TRBV7-2; the match to TRBD1 covers 7 bases. This CDR3 region has 15 residues. The germline V gene encodes CDR1 SGHTA and CDR2 FQGNSA. With 6 bases clipped from V and 0 bases from J, the junction kept 8 bases outside the gene matches. CDR3 DNA: TGTGCCAGCAGACTATCCGGGACAGCCTCCTACGAGCAGTACTTC. Translating gives CASRLSGTASYEQYF.

V gene TRBV30 combines with J gene TRBJ1-1; D is possibly TRBD1 (5 bases). The CDR3 contains 13 residues. Germline V gene lookup returns CDR1 GTSNPN and CDR2 SVGIG (reference sequence). V gave up 7 bases and J gave up 2 bases, with 14 bases separating them. The CDR3 sequence is CASRRQRNTEAFF. CDR3 in DNA: TGTGCCTCCCGTCGACAGAGAAACACTGAAGCTTTCTTT. The full variable domain, with the rest looked up from reference TRBV30 and TRBJ1-1, is SQTIHQWPATLVQPVGSPLSLECTVEGTSNPNLYWYRQAAGRGLQLLFYSVGIGQISSEVPQNLSASRPQDRQFILSSKKLLLSDSGFYLCASRRQRNTEAFFGQGTRLTVV.

This chain connects TRBV20-1 to TRBJ2-4, with D possibly TRBD2 on 6 matching bases. Trimming removed 3 bases from V and 4 bases from J, with 13 bases in between. Germline CDR1 DFQATT, CDR2 SNEGSKA (reference sequence). This CDR3 is built from 14 residues. Here the CDR3 reads CSASMIAAKNIQYF. Here the CDR3 DNA reads TGCAGTGCTAGTATGATAGCGGCTAAAAACATTCAGTACTTC.

The chain employs TRBV7-2 and TRBJ2-7; 9 bases line up with TRBD2. Trimming took 1 base from V and 0 from J; bases not matched to a gene: 13. The CDR3 totals 19 residues. Germline lookup yields CDR1 SGHTA and CDR2 FQGNSA. The CDR3 is CASSLGEGDSGGFSYEQYF. The CDR3 bases are TGTGCCAGCAGCTTAGGCGAAGGGGATAGCGGGGGATTCTCCTACGAGCAGTACTTC.

This rearrangement joins TRBV7-9 to TRBJ1-1; D is uncertain. The V end was cut by 5 bases, the J end by 7 bases, with 11 bases between. This CDR3 comprises 12 residues. Germline lookup yields CDR1 SEHNR and CDR2 FQNEAQ (reference sequence). The DNA of the CDR3 is TGTGCCAGCAGCATAACAGTGATTGAAGCTTTCTTT. This codes for CASSITVIEAFF.

This clone was detected once. The chain joins TRBV6-6 to TRBJ2-4; 7 bases are shared with TRBD2. Trimming took 2 bases from V and 9 from J; bases not matched to a gene: 7. The length of the CDR3 is 14 residues. Germline CDR1 MNHNY, CDR2 SVGAGI (reference sequence). CDR3 sequence reads: CASSYPAPGGIQYF. CDR3 coding DNA: TGTGCCAGCAGTTACCCCGCCCCGGGGGGCATTCAGTACTTC.

This clone was observed a few times. The rearrangement links TRBV29-1 to TRBJ1-1, with a tentative D call TRBD1 (5 bases). Trimming pared 6 bases from V and 11 bases from J, leaving 16 bases between. This CDR3 comprises 11 residues. Germline V gives CDR1 SQVTM, CDR2 ANQGSEA. The DNA for the CDR3 is TGCAGCGTGTCCGGAGGGGCACCCGCTTTCTTT. Translated, it gives CSVSGGAPAFF.

The rearrangement links TRBV18 to TRBJ1-2; 8 bases match TRBD1. CDR1 KGHSH and CDR2 LQKENI come from the germline V gene. The junction had 3 bases not matched to a gene; V was cut back by 3 bases and J by 3 bases. The length of the CDR3 is 14 residues. As DNA, the CDR3 is TGTGCCAGCTCACCGAAGACAGGGGACTATGGCTACACCTTC. It encodes CASSPKTGDYGYTF.

The chain links TRBV19 to TRBJ2-3, with a weak D call TRBD1 (5 bases). CDR1 is LNHDA and CDR2 is SQIVND in the germline V gene (reference sequence). This CDR3 has 13 residues. V lost 11 bases and J 5 bases, leaving 17 bases between the germline ends. DNA for the CDR3: TGTGCCTCCGCTACAGGCGCCATAGATACGCAGTATTTT. Its translation is CASATGAIDTQYF.

The V gene is TRBV7-2, the J gene TRBJ2-7, with 8 bases lining up with TRBD1. Trimming took 5 bases from V and 3 from J; bases not matched to a gene: 12. Germline V gives CDR1 SGHTA, CDR2 FQGNSA. The CDR3 covers 16 residues. CDR3 loop: CASSPQIGQGIYEQYF. The CDR3 bases are TGTGCCAGCAGCCCTCAAATAGGACAGGGTATCTACGAGCAGTACTTC.

The CDR3 region is CASSTPPGSSYNSPLHF. In DNA form, the CDR3 reads TGTGCCAGCAGTACTCCTCCCGGGAGCTCCTATAATTCACCCCTCCACTTT. This chain connects TRBV7-9 to TRBJ1-6; D is undetermined. Trimming took 6 bases from V and 0 from J, leaving 15 bases between them. This CDR3 is 17 amino acids long. Germline V gene sequence: CDR1 SEHNR, CDR2 FQNEAQ (reference sequence).

The chain recombines TRBV10-3 with TRBJ1-5, with a weak D call TRBD1 (5 bases). Germline V gives CDR1 ENHRY, CDR2 SYGVKD. V was cut by 3 bases and J by 7 bases, with 13 bases left in between. The CDR3 covers 14 residues. Here the CDR3 DNA reads TGTGCCATCAGTGACCGTGACAGTGGACAGCCCCAGCATTTT. It is translated as CAISDRDSGQPQHF.

The rearrangement joins TRBV4-3 to TRBJ1-3; D unresolved. The CDR3 sequence is 14 residues long. V gave up 0 bases and J gave up 5 bases, with 8 bases separating them. The germline CDR1 and CDR2 sequences are LGHNA and YSLEER. The CDR3 DNA is TGCGCCAGCAGCCAAGATGGAACTAGAAACACCATATATTTT. This codes for CASSQDGTRNTIYF.

The V gene is TRBV15, the J gene TRBJ2-6, with no clear D. The CDR3 is 15 amino acids. Trimming took 6 bases from V and 0 from J, leaving 9 bases between them. CDR1 is LNHNV, CDR2 YYDKDF, per germline (reference sequence). CDR3 coding DNA: TGTGCCACCAGTCCACAGCTCTCTGGGGCCAACGTCCTGACTTTC. Protein: CATSPQLSGANVLTF.